The 8 T cell receptor beta chains below all came from one sample that was sequenced in a study of T-cell reconstitution after alpha-beta-depleted transplantation in children. Unique molecular identifiers were incorporated into the prepared TCRbeta library. TCRdb passed the PCR reads through MiXCR, listing each CDR3 protein once. Among more than 200,000 distinct CDR3 sequences, about 8.8% were seen once, and the ten largest hold over 4.5%. The starting material was PBMCs from the stem cell graft donor, obtained from the stem cell graft. The receptors derive from a human donor who donated a stem cell graft to a child with SCID.

This clonotype was seen many times. The chain links TRBV28 to TRBJ1-1; D remains unclear. CDR3 size: 11 residues. Per germline, CDR1 MDHEN and CDR2 SYDVKM. CDR3 bases: TGTGCAATTGGGAGACACACTGAAGCTTTCTTT. Protein sequence: CAIGRHTEAFF.

The table lists this clonotype with many counts. CDR3 coding DNA: TGTGCCAGCAGTTTATTGAAAGTGGTGGGCTATGGCTACACCTTC. Encoded protein: CASSLLKVVGYGYTF. The V and J genes are TRBV28 and TRBJ1-2; D not certain. Between the trimmed V and J ends, which lost 1 base and 4 bases, there was a span of 13 bases. This CDR3 has 15 amino acids. Looked up from germline, CDR1 is MDHEN and CDR2 is SYDVKM.

This clonotype showed up many times. J is TRBJ2-7 and V is TRBV5-1, with D unclear. Trimming removed 2 bases from V and 2 bases from J, with 11 bases in between. CDR1 is SGHRS and CDR2 is YFSETQ in the germline V gene. The CDR3 totals 14 residues. The CDR3 nucleotides read TGCGCCAGCAGCTTCTCCACAATCACCTACGAGCAGTACTTC. Protein: CASSFSTITYEQYF.

This clonotype was counted many times. The chain combines TRBV24-1 with TRBJ2-5; 8 bases match TRBD1. V lost 4 bases to trimming and J lost 0 bases; unmatched junction nucleotides: 3. The V gene's germline CDR1 is KGHDR and CDR2 SFDVKD. CDR3 length: 15 amino acids. The CDR3 sequence: CATSDPQGDQETQYF. In nucleotides, the CDR3 is TGTGCCACCAGTGACCCACAGGGGGACCAAGAGACCCAGTACTTC.

This clonotype was counted between two and nine times. The chain employs TRBV5-1 and TRBJ2-2; possible D gene TRBD1, 6 bases. Trimming pared 2 bases from V and 4 bases from J, leaving 15 bases between. This CDR3 comprises 16 residues. Per germline, CDR1 SGHRS and CDR2 YFSETQ. CDR3 protein: CASSFGETGRTGELFF. In DNA form, the CDR3 reads TGCGCCAGCAGCTTCGGGGAGACAGGCCGCACCGGGGAGCTGTTTTTT. The full variable domain, with the rest looked up from reference TRBV5-1 and TRBJ2-2, is KAGVTQTPRYLIKTRGQQVTLSCSPISGHRSVSWYQQTPGQGLQFLFEYFSETQRNKGNFPGRFSGRQFSNSRSEMNVSTLELGDSALYLCASSFGETGRTGELFFGEGSRLTVL.

This clonotype was observed at least ten times. CDR3 DNA sequence: TGTGCCAGCAGGAGGGGAGGAGACACCGGGGAGCTGTTTTTT. Amino acid sequence: CASRRGGDTGELFF. The chain links TRBV11-2 to TRBJ2-2; perhaps TRBD2 as D (6 bases). Germline assignment: CDR1 SGHAT and CDR2 FQNNGV. The V and J ends lost 6 bases and 3 bases respectively, with 11 bases between them. The CDR3 totals 14 residues.

There are many counts of this clonotype. The rearrangement links TRBV5-1 to TRBJ2-1; D perhaps matches TRBD1 (6 bases). In germline, CDR1 is SGHRS, CDR2 YFSETQ. V gave up 3 bases and J gave up 6 bases, with 13 bases separating them. CDR3 length: 14 amino acids. The CDR3 bases are TGCGCCAGCAGCTCGAACCCACAGGGCAATGAGCAGTTCTTC. It is translated as CASSSNPQGNEQFF. The full variable domain, with the rest looked up from reference TRBV5-1 and TRBJ2-1, is KAGVTQTPRYLIKTRGQQVTLSCSPISGHRSVSWYQQTPGQGLQFLFEYFSETQRNKGNFPGRFSGRQFSNSRSEMNVSTLELGDSALYLCASSSNPQGNEQFFGPGTRLTVL.

Many counts were recorded for this clonotype. The rearrangement joins TRBV7-9 to TRBJ1-1, with a tentative D call TRBD1 (5 bases). Between the trimmed V and J ends, which lost 1 base and 3 bases, there was a span of 9 bases. This CDR3 is 14 amino acids long. CDR1 SEHNR and CDR2 FQNEAQ come from the germline V gene (reference sequence). The CDR3 DNA reads TGTGCCAGCAGCTTAGTTTGGGGGGACACTGAAGCTTTCTTT. It encodes CASSLVWGDTEAFF.